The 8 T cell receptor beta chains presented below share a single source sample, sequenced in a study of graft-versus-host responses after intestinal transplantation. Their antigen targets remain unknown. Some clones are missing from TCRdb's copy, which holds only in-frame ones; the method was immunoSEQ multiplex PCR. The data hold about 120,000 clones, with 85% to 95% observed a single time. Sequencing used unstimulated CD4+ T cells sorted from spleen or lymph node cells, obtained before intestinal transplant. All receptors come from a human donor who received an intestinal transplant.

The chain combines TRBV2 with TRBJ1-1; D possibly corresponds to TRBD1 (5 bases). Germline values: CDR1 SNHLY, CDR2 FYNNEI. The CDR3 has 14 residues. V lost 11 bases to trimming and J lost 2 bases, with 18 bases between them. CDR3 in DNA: TGTGCCTGCCAGGGAGTGGAATCTAACACTGAAGCTTTCTTT. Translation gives CACQGVESNTEAFF.

This chain's CDR3 is CASILGENSIREQFF. The CDR3 DNA reads as TGTGCCAGCATTCTCGGGGAGAACAGTATCCGGGAGCAGTTCTTC. The genes are TRBV6-6 and TRBJ2-1; tentatively, D is TRBD2 (5 bases). Germline V gene lookup returns CDR1 MNHNY and CDR2 SVGAGI (reference sequence). Trimming left V 7 bases short and J 10 bases short, with 23 bases between. The CDR3 runs to 15 residues.

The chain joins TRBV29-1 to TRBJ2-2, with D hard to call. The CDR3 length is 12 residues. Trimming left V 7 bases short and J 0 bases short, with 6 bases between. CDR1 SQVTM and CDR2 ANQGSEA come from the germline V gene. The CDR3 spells CSGTANTGELFF. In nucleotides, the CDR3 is TGCAGCGGGACGGCGAACACCGGGGAGCTGTTTTTT.

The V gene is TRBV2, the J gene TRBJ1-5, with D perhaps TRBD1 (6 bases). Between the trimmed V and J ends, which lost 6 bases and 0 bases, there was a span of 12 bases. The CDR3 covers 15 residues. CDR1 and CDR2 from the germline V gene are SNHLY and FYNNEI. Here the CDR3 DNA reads TGTGCCAGCAGCGTACAGGGAAATAGCAATCAGCCCCAGCATTTT. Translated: CASSVQGNSNQPQHF.

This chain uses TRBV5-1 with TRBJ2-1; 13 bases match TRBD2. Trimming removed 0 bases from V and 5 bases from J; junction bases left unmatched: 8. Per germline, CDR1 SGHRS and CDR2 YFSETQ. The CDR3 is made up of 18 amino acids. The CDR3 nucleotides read TGCGCCAGCAGCTTGGTACGGACTAGCGGGAGAGGGGACAATGAGCAGTTCTTC. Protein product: CASSLVRTSGRGDNEQFF.

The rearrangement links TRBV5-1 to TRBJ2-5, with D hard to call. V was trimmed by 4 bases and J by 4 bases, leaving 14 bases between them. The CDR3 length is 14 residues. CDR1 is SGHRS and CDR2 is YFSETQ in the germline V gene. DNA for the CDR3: TGCGCCAGCAGCCAGAGCGCATCGGGAGAGACCCAGTACTTC. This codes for CASSQSASGETQYF.

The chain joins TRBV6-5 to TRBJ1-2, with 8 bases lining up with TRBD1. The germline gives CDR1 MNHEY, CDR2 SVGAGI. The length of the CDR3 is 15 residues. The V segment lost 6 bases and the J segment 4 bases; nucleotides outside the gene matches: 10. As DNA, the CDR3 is TGTGCCAGCAGATCCGGGACAGGAAGAGTCTATGGCTACACCTTC. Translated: CASRSGTGRVYGYTF.

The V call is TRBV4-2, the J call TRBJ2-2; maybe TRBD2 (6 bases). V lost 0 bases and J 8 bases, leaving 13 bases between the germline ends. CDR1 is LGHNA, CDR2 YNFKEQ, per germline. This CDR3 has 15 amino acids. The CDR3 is CASSQDTGAAGELFF. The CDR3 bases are TGTGCCAGCAGCCAAGATACGGGAGCCGCTGGGGAGCTGTTTTTT.